The 3 T cell receptor beta chains below come from one sample, sequenced in a study of response to subunit inactivated influenza vaccine. Each CDR3 protein is one row after TCRdb ran MiXCR on the RT-PCR reads. The sample contains about 830,000 distinct CDR3 sequences, under 20% of which appear only once. The sample in question was PBMCs from blood, obtained 5 to 6 days after vaccination. These receptors were obtained from a man in his fifties who received an inactivated influenza vaccine.

The chain joins TRBV7-2 to TRBJ1-1, with D maybe TRBD1 (5 bases). The V end lost 0 bases, the J end lost 1 base, and 9 bases lay between the germline ends. The CDR3 contains 15 residues. In germline, CDR1 is SGHTA, CDR2 FQGNSA. The CDR3 DNA reads as TGTGCCAGCAGCTTAGCGGGCAGGGCGAACACTGAAGCTTTCTTT. Protein sequence: CASSLAGRANTEAFF.

This chain connects TRBV6-1 to TRBJ2-3; TRBD2 matches at 14 bases. CDR3 size: 16 residues. Germline V lookup: CDR1 MNHNS, CDR2 SASEGT. After removal of 4 bases from V and 5 bases from J, the junction contained 5 bases not matched to a gene. The CDR3 here is CASSGGLAGVLDTQYF. For the CDR3, the DNA is TGTGCCAGCAGTGGGGGACTAGCGGGGGTTCTAGATACGCAGTATTTT.

This clonotype was detected only a few times. The chain links TRBV7-9 to TRBJ1-1, with D maybe TRBD1 (5 bases). There are 15 residues in the CDR3. Trimming took 6 bases from V and 0 from J, leaving 14 bases between them. The germline gives CDR1 SEHNR, CDR2 FQNEAQ (reference sequence). The CDR3 DNA is TGTGCCAGCAGATCTCCGGACACCCTGAACACTGAAGCTTTCTTT. It yields the protein CASRSPDTLNTEAFF.